This TCR beta chain was profiled in a study of blood T cell repertoires in COVID-19. Methods used by the authors: Using reference gene primer amplification, nucleated cell counts were estimated. Measured with immunoSEQ multiplex PCR; TCRdb has only the in-frame clones, and not every one. That table furnishes V, J and clone size, whereas the DNA furnished D and trimming. The sample consists of about 140,000 clones, about 86% of them appearing once. This CDR3 is 20 amino acids long. Germline assignment: CDR1 SNHLY and CDR2 FYNNEI. Unmatched junction bases numbered 18, after V lost 6 bases and J lost 2 bases.

The genes are TRBV2 and TRBJ2-3; 12 nucleotides match TRBD2. Material: peripheral blood. The receptor was derived from a woman aged 55-69 years with acute or convalescent COVID-19. CDR3 nucleotides: TGTGCCAGCAGGAGGGAGCCCTTCCTACTAGCGGGGGGACCCACAGATACGCAGTATTTT. It translates to CASRREPFLLAGGPTDTQYF.